This TCR beta chain was sequenced for a study of T cells in Graves' hyperthyroidism and ophthalmopathy. Exclusion of patients followed from uncontrolled infection, other autoimmune disease, pregnancy or lactation. Clinical symptoms, serum thyroxine, TRAb, thyroid ultrasound and orbital computed tomography established diagnosis. In the case of this clonotype: What it recognizes is unknown. Possible read error: a much larger clone is one base away.

The V gene's germline CDR1 is SQVTM and CDR2 ANQGSEA. The V end was cut by 5 bases, the J end by 6 bases, with 2 bases between. The CDR3 runs to 8 residues. The investigators amplified TCR beta CDR3 regions from RNA transcripts. TCR CDR3 regions were first amplified by RT-PCR with HTBI primers. TCRdb reprocessed the multiplex PCR reads with MiXCR, giving one entry per CDR3 protein. The sample records hundreds of thousands of distinct CDR3 sequences, about 45% being singletons. Findings and limits, study-wide: In the blood, most expanded thyroid clonotypes above 0.001 appeared as well. Separation of ophthalmopathy from stable hyperthyroidism was achieved by a 13 V-J model.

The V gene is TRBV29-1, the J gene TRBJ2-7; D is unresolved. This sequence originates from an adult man with Graves' disease, either hyperthyroidism or ophthalmopathy (not recorded which). The sequencing input was peripheral blood or thyroid tissue (not recorded which). CDR3 in amino acids: CSVIEQYF. The CDR3 DNA is TGCAGCGTTATCGAGCAGTACTTC.